The T cell receptor beta chain described here comes from a study of early T cells in non-severe SARS-CoV-2 infection. One entry per CDR3 protein results from TCRdb running MiXCR on the 5' RACE reads. Among about 77,000 distinct CDR3 sequences listed, 9% to 10% were seen once. This clonotype was counted between two and nine times. CDR1 LNHNV and CDR2 YYDKDF come from the germline V gene (reference sequence). This CDR3 spans 11 amino acids. V lost 6 bases to trimming and J lost 6 bases, with 7 bases between them. This TCR derives from an adult who was a healthcare worker with PCR-confirmed SARS-CoV-2 infection or an uninfected control (not recorded which). The sequenced sample was whole blood. The gene calls are TRBV15 and TRBJ2-3; D is unclear. The DNA of the CDR3 is TGTGCCACCAGTGAGGTCGATACGCAGTATTTT. Amino acid sequence: CATSEVDTQYF.